Following are 16 T cell receptor beta chains from one sample sequenced in a study of T cell changes during pregnancy in multiple sclerosis. The repertoire was sequenced with immunoSEQ multiplex PCR; TCRdb's copy has only in-frame clones and lacks some. This sample has around 69,000 clones, with roughly 91% found just once. The sample was peripheral blood, taken in the second trimester of pregnancy. The origin of the receptors is a female donor in good health, enrolled as a control in a pregnancy study.

The rearrangement joins TRBV18 to TRBJ1-1; 7 bases map to TRBD1. The ends lost 2 bases at V and 5 bases at J; junction bases unmatched: 14. The CDR3 totals 17 residues. The germline gives CDR1 KGHSH, CDR2 LQKENI. The CDR3 bases are TGTGCCAGCTCACCAATATCCGTAAGGGGGCGGGGAACTGAAGCTTTCTTT. Translation gives CASSPISVRGRGTEAFF.

This chain connects TRBV7-2 to TRBJ2-7; D gene unclear. V was shortened by 4 bases and J by 5 bases, with 18 bases between the two germline ends. Germline assignment: CDR1 SGHTA and CDR2 FQGNSA. The CDR3 consists of 15 residues. CDR3 amino acids: CASSSVPTPPNEQYF. The CDR3 region has the DNA TGTGCCAGCAGCTCCGTCCCAACACCACCCAACGAGCAGTACTTC.

This chain links TRBV7-6 with TRBJ2-1, with a weak D call TRBD2 (7 bases). CDR1 is SGHVS and CDR2 is FNYEAQ in the germline V gene. V was trimmed by 4 bases and J by 1 base, leaving 17 bases between them. CDR3 size: 17 residues. The CDR3 DNA reads TGTGCCAGCAGCTCGAGCGTAGGGGGGGGGTCCTACAATGAGCAGTTCTTC. It encodes CASSSSVGGGSYNEQFF. Combining the CDR3 with reference TRBV7-6 and TRBJ2-1 gives the whole variable domain GAGVSQSPRYKVTKRGQDVALRCDPISGHVSLYWYRQALGQGPEFLTYFNYEAQQDKSGLPNDRFSAERPEGSISTLTIQRTEQRDSAMYRCASSSSVGGGSYNEQFFGPGTRLTVL.

Regarding this clone: One end of the junction fails to match germline, which may point to a read error. The V and J genes are TRBV5-6 and TRBJ1-2; D is unclear. Per the germline V gene, CDR1 is SGHDT and CDR2 is YYEEEE. The CDR3 runs 11 residues. CDR3 sequence (DNA): TGTGCCAGCAGCCTCATCTATCGCTACACCTTC. It codes for CASSLIYRYTF.

About this clone: Other nucleotide sequences from this sample produce the same CDR3. CDR3 DNA: TGTGCCAGCAGCTTGGGGGGGGACAGGGCCTACGAGCAGTACTTC. Its translation is CASSLGGDRAYEQYF. The rearrangement links TRBV5-5 to TRBJ2-7; 9 positions agree with TRBD1. After removal of 0 bases from V and 2 bases from J, the junction contained 3 bases not matched to a gene. This CDR3 contains 15 residues. The germline gives CDR1 SGHKS, CDR2 YYEKEE (reference sequence).

J is TRBJ2-1 and V is TRBV19, with 9 nucleotides matching TRBD2. V lost 0 bases and J lost 1; bases outside the gene matches: 10. Germline CDR1 LNHDA, CDR2 SQIVND (reference sequence). This CDR3 contains 19 residues. CDR3 region: CASSIDRVREGRSYNEQFF. The CDR3 DNA sequence: TGTGCCAGTAGTATAGATCGGGTGCGGGAGGGCCGGTCCTACAATGAGCAGTTCTTC.

In this sample, this clone turned up a few times. CDR3 sequence reads: CASSQEGGQPQHF. The CDR3 bases are TGTGCCAGCAGCCAAGAAGGCGGGCAGCCCCAGCATTTT. The chain couples TRBV4-2 to TRBJ1-5; D not resolved. The CDR3 covers 13 residues. Germline-derived CDR1 and CDR2 are LGHNA and YNFKEQ. The ends were cut back, 0 bases at V and 7 bases at J, with 7 bases in the middle.

The chain combines TRBV2 with TRBJ1-1; 7 nucleotides match TRBD1. Trimming took 8 bases from V and 5 from J; bases not matched to a gene: 8. This CDR3 has 13 residues. Germline lookup yields CDR1 SNHLY and CDR2 FYNNEI. In DNA, the CDR3 is TGTGCCAGCCCCACGGGGACAGAGACTGAAGCTTTCTTT. This sequence encodes CASPTGTETEAFF. Supplemented by reference TRBV2 and TRBJ1-1, the full variable domain reads EPEVTQTPSHQVTQMGQEVILRCVPISNHLYFYWYRQILGQKVEFLVSFYNNEISEKSEIFDDQFSVERPDGSNFTLKIRSTKLEDSAMYFCASPTGTETEAFFGQGTRLTVV.

This clone appeared once. This sequence joins TRBV15 and TRBJ1-4, with TRBD1 identical over 10 bases. The CDR3 sequence is 18 residues long. V trimming: 3 bases; J trimming: 1 base; junction bases outside the gene matches: 8. Germline loops: CDR1 LNHNV, CDR2 YYDKDF (reference sequence). CDR3 coding DNA: TGTGCCACCAGCAGCGGGACAGGGGTGTATGGAACTAATGAAAAACTGTTTTTT. Translating it yields CATSSGTGVYGTNEKLFF.

The chain employs TRBV14 and TRBJ2-2; D may be TRBD2 (7 bases). CDR1 is SGHDN and CDR2 is FVKESK in the germline V gene. The CDR3 totals 17 residues. Trimming pared 0 bases from V and 4 bases from J, leaving 15 bases between. CDR3: CASSQDPGAGVTGELFF. The CDR3 nucleotides are TGTGCCAGCAGCCAAGATCCAGGGGCGGGAGTCACCGGGGAGCTGTTTTTT.

This sequence joins TRBV9 and TRBJ1-2; D remains unclear. The ends were cut back, 4 bases at V and 6 bases at J, with 10 bases in the middle. The CDR3 contains 12 residues. Germline CDR1 is SGDLS and CDR2 is YYNGEE. For the CDR3, the DNA is TGTGCCAGCAGCCGGGGTTTCGATGGCTACACCTTC. Its protein product is CASSRGFDGYTF.

The genes are TRBV6-1 and TRBJ2-7; the D gene is possibly TRBD2 (5 bases). Germline V CDR1 and CDR2: MNHNS, SASEGT. The CDR3 contains 14 residues. Deletions cut 4 bases from V and 7 bases from J, with 17 bases between. This chain's CDR3 is CASSASHGLGEQYF. CDR3 in DNA: TGTGCCAGCAGTGCATCACATGGACTGGGGGAGCAGTACTTC.

The chain employs TRBV4-1 and TRBJ1-5; 8 bases are shared with TRBD1. The CDR3 is made up of 15 amino acids. Germline V gene sequence: CDR1 MGHRA, CDR2 YSYEKL. Trimming removed 0 bases from V and 6 bases from J; junction bases left unmatched: 4. For the CDR3, the DNA is TGCGCCAGCAGCCAAGACCGGACAGGGTTTCAGCCCCAGCATTTT. Its translation is CASSQDRTGFQPQHF.

The gene calls are TRBV6-5 and TRBJ2-1; the match to TRBD1 covers 8 bases. CDR1 MNHEY and CDR2 SVGAGI come from the germline V gene. V gave up 2 bases and J gave up 6 bases; unmatched junction bases: 9. CDR3 length: 16 residues. As DNA, the CDR3 is TGTGCCAGCAGTTACCCATCGGGGACAGGACCCAATGAGCAGTTCTTC. This translates into CASSYPSGTGPNEQFF.

The rearrangement uses TRBV4-1 and TRBJ2-1; TRBD1 agrees at 8 bases. The CDR3 covers 18 residues. V lost 0 bases to trimming and J lost 8 bases; unmatched junction nucleotides: 15. The germline gives CDR1 MGHRA, CDR2 YSYEKL. Here the CDR3 DNA reads TGCGCCAGCAGCCAAGAGGTTTCAGCAGGACAGGGTTCGGATGAGCAGTTCTTC. This encodes CASSQEVSAGQGSDEQFF.

The chain employs TRBV29-1 and TRBJ2-7; 9 positions agree with TRBD2. CDR1 and CDR2 (germline): SQVTM, ANQGSEA. J was trimmed by 4 bases and V by 4 bases; bases with no gene match: 8. This CDR3 has 14 residues. CDR3 coding DNA: TGCAGCGTTGTGGCGGGGGGGAGACGATACGAGCAGTACTTC. Protein: CSVVAGGRRYEQYF.